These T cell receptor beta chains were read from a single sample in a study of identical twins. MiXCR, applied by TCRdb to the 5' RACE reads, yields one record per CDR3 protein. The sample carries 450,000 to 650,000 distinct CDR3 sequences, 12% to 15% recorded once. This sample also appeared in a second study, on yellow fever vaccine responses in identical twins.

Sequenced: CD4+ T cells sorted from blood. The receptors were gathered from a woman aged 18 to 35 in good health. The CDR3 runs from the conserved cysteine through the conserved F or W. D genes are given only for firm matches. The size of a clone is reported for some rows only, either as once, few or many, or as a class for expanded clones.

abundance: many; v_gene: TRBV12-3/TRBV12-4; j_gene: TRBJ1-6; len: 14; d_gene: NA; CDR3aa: CASSLVSKDSPLHF; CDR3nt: TGTGCCAGCAGTTTAGTCTCCAAAGATTCACCCCTCCACTTT
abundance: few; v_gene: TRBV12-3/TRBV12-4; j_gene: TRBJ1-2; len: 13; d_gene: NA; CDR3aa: CASTLRPAGGYTF; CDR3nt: TGTGCCAGCACCCTCAGACCCGCGGGTGGCTACACCTTC
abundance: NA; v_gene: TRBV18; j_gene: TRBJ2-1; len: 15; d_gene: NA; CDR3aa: CASSPPLGSSNEQFF; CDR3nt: TGTGCCAGCTCACCCCCGCTCGGGTCGTCCAATGAGCAGTTCTTC
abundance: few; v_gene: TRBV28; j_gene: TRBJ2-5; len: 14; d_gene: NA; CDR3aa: CASSLRDSISTQYF; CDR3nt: TGTGCCAGCAGTTTGAGAGACAGTATCTCGACCCAGTACTTC
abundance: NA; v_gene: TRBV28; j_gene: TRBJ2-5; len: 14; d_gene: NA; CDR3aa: CASSSAGGQETQYF; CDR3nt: TGTGCCAGCAGTTCTGCCGGGGGTCAAGAGACCCAGTACTTC
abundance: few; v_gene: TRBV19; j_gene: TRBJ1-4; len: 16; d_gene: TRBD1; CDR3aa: CASSTRQGATNEKLFF; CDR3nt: TGTGCCAGTAGTACCAGACAGGGGGCAACTAATGAAAAACTGTTTTTT
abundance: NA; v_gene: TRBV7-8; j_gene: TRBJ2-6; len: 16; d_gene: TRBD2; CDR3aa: CASSLTSGGGANVLTF; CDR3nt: TGTGCCAGCAGCTTAACCTCGGGAGGTGGGGCCAACGTCCTGACTTTC
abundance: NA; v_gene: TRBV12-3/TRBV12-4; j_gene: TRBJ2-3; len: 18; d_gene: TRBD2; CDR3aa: CASCRGLAGVNLADTQYF; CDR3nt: TGTGCCAGCTGCCGCGGACTAGCGGGAGTTAATCTCGCAGATACGCAGTATTTT
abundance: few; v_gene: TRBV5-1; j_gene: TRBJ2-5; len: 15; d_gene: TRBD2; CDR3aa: CASSSGAGDQETQYF; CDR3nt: TGCGCCAGCAGTTCCGGAGCGGGGGACCAAGAGACCCAGTACTTC
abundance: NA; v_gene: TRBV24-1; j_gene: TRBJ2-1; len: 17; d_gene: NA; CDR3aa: CATSGMTGRGGYNEQFF; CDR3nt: TGTGCCACCAGTGGCATGACAGGCCGAGGGGGGTACAATGAGCAGTTCTTC
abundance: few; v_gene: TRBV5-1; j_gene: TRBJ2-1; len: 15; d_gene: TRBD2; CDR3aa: CASSLDLAGANEQFF; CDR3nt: TGCGCCAGCAGCTTGGATCTAGCGGGAGCCAATGAGCAGTTCTTC
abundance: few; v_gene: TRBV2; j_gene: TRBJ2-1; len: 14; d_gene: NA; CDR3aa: CASSVQRLANEQFF; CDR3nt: TGTGCCAGCAGTGTCCAAAGGCTAGCAAATGAGCAGTTCTTC
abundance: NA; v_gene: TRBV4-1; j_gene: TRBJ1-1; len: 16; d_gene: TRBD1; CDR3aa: CASSQEGHRGNTEAFF; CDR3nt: TGCGCCAGCAGCCAAGAAGGGCACAGGGGGAACACTGAAGCTTTCTTT
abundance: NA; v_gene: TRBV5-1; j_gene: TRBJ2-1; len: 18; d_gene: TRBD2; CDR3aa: CASSLATLAGERHNEQFF; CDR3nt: TGCGCCAGCAGCTTGGCCACACTAGCGGGAGAGAGACACAATGAGCAGTTCTTC
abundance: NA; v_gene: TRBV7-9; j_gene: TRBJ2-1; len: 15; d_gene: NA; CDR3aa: CASSLGGARMSEQFF; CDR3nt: TGTGCCAGCAGCTTGGGCGGGGCCCGGATGAGTGAGCAGTTCTTC
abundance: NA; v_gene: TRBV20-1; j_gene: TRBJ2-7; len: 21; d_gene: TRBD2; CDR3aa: CSASVFVSTSGSPTLTYEQYF; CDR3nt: TGCAGTGCTAGTGTTTTCGTTTCGACTAGCGGGAGCCCGACCCTCACCTACGAGCAGTACTTC
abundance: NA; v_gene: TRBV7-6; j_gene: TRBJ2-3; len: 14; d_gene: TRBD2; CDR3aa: CASSRTSGVPTQYF; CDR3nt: TGTGCCAGCAGCAGGACTAGCGGGGTACCTACGCAGTATTTT
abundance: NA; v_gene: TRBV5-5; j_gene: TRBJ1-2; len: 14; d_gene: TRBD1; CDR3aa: CASGEGGWGYGYTF; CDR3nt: TGTGCCAGCGGTGAAGGGGGCTGGGGCTATGGCTACACCTTC
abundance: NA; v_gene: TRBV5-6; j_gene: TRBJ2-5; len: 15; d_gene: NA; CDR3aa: CASSFEVSSDGTQYF; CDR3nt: TGTGCCAGCAGTTTCGAAGTTAGCAGCGACGGGACCCAGTACTTC
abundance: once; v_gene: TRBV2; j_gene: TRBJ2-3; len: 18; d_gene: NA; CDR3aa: CASVVRGGGPPYTDTQYF; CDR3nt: TGTGCCAGCGTCGTTAGGGGCGGGGGCCCCCCCTACACAGATACGCAGTATTTT
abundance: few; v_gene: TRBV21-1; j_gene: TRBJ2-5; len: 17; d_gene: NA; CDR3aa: CASSKAPTWRFQETQYF; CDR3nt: TGTGCCAGCAGCAAAGCCCCTACCTGGCGGTTCCAAGAGACCCAGTACTTC
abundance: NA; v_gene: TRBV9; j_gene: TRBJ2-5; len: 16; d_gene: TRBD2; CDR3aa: CASSVGTAGVQETQYF; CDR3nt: TGTGCCAGCAGCGTAGGGACAGCGGGGGTACAAGAGACCCAGTACTTC
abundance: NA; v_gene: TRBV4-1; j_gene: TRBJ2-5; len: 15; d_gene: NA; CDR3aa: CASSHLRQGGETQYF; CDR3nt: TGCGCCAGCAGCCACCTGCGGCAGGGCGGAGAGACCCAGTACTTC
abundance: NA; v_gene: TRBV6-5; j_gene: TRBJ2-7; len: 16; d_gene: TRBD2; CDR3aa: CASSYFTSGKAYEQYF; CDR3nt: TGTGCCAGCAGTTACTTCACTAGCGGGAAGGCGTACGAGCAGTACTTC
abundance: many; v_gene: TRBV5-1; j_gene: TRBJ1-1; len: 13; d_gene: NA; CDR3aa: CASSLVGETEAFF; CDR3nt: TGTGCCAGCAGCTTAGTGGGGGAAACTGAAGCTTTCTTT
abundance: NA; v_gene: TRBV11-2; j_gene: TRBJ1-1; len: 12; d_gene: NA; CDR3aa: CASSHPRSKAFF; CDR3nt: TGTGCCAGCAGCCATCCCCGATCGAAAGCTTTCTTT
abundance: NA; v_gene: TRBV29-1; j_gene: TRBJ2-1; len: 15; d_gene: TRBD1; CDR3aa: CSVQTGAPPYNEQFF; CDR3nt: TGCAGCGTTCAGACAGGGGCCCCCCCCTACAATGAGCAGTTCTTC
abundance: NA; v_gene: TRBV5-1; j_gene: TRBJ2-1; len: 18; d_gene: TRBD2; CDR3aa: CASSSGDLIGGAYNEQFF; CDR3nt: TGCGCCAGCAGCTCCGGGGACCTAATCGGGGGGGCCTACAATGAGCAGTTCTTC
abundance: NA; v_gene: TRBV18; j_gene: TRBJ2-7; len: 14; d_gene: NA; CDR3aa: CASSPPGTTYEQYF; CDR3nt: TGTGCCAGCTCACCACCCGGGACAACCTACGAGCAGTACTTC
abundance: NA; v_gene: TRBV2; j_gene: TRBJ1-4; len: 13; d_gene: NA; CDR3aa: CASMPSRNEKLFF; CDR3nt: TGTGCCAGCATGCCATCGCGAAATGAAAAACTGTTTTTT
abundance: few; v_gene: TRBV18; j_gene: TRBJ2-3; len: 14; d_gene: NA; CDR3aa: CASSPEGSTDTQYF; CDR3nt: TGTGCCAGCTCACCTGAGGGGAGCACAGATACGCAGTATTTT
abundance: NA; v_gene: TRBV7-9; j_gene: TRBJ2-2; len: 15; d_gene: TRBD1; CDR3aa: CASRPDRQGIGELFF; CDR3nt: TGTGCCAGCAGGCCCGACAGACAGGGAATCGGGGAGCTGTTTTTT
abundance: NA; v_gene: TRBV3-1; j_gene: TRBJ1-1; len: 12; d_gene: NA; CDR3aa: CASRQFDSEAFF; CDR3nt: TGTGCCAGCAGGCAATTCGACTCGGAAGCTTTCTTT
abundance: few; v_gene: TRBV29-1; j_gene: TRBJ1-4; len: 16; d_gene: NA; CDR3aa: CSGLFGPTDNYEKLFF; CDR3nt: TGCAGCGGGCTTTTTGGGCCCACCGATAATTATGAGAAACTGTTTTTT
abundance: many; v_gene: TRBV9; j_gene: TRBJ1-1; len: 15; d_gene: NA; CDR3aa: CASSVMDSLNTEAFF; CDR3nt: TGTGCCAGCAGCGTCATGGACAGTCTGAACACTGAAGCTTTCTTT
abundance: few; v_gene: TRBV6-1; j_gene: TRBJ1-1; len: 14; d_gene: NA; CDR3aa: CASRSPTGNTEAFF; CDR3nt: TGTGCCAGCAGATCCCCGACAGGGAACACTGAAGCTTTCTTT
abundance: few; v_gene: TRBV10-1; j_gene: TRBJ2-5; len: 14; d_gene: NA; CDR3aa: CASSESEVVKTQYF; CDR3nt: TGCGCCAGCAGTGAGTCGGAGGTCGTGAAGACCCAGTACTTC
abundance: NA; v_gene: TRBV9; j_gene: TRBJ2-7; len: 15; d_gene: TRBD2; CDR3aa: CASSARAGGPDEQYF; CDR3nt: TGTGCCAGCAGCGCCCGTGCGGGAGGGCCCGACGAGCAGTACTTC
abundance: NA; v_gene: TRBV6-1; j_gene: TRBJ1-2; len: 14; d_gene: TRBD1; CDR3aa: CASRDRGSNYGYTF; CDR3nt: TGTGCCAGCAGAGACAGGGGATCAAACTATGGCTACACCTTC
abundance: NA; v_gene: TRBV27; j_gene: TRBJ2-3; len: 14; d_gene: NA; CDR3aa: CASSPPRVPDTQYF; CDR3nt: TGTGCCAGCAGCCCCCCCAGGGTCCCAGATACGCAGTATTTT
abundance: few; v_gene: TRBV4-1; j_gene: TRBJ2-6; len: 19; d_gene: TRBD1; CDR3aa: CASSHPTGGYSSGANVLTF; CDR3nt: TGCGCCAGCAGCCACCCCACAGGGGGTTATTCCTCTGGGGCCAACGTCCTGACTTTC
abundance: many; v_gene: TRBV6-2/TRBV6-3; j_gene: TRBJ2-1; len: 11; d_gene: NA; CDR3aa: CASSSPGEQFF; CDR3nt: TGTGCCAGCAGTTCACCTGGTGAGCAGTTCTTC
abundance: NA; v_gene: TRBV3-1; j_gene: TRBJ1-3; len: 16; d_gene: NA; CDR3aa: CASSWGDGGSGNTIYF; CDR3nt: TGTGCCAGCAGCTGGGGGGACGGGGGCTCTGGAAACACCATATATTTT
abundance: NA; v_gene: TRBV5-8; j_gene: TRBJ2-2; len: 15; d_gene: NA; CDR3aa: CASSYEGANTGELFF; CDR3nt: TGTGCCAGCAGCTATGAGGGCGCGAACACCGGGGAGCTGTTTTTT
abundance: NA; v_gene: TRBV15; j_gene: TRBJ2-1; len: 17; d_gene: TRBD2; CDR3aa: CATSRATSGGRWDEQFF; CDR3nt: TGTGCCACCAGCAGAGCCACTAGCGGGGGTCGCTGGGATGAGCAGTTCTTC
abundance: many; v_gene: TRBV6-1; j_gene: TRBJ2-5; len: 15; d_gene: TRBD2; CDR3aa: CASSPGTSGQETQYF; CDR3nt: TGTGCCAGCAGCCCCGGGACTAGCGGCCAAGAGACCCAGTACTTC